The entry below describes one T cell receptor beta chain. The specificity of this receptor is unknown. A read error may account for a junction end that differs from germline. TCRbeta-specific cDNA was reverse-transcribed from about 520 ng total RNA using a constant-region primer and ProtoScript II reverse transcriptase. Construction of the TCRbeta libraries relied on three nested rounds of multiplex PCR, following a slightly modified ARM-PCR procedure. Multiplex TRBV1-TRBV30 forward primers and a Cbeta reverse primer were used in the first two PCR rounds, each of which was run for 9 to 11 cycles. Sample barcodes and Illumina adapters were added in a final 25-cycle PCR with Deep VentR polymerase. Amplicons of 200-500 bp were gel-purified with a QIAquick gel extraction kit before sequencing. An Illumina HiSeq 2500 was used to sequence the TCRbeta amplicons with 250-bp paired-end reads. The authors processed their data as follows. Reads were quality-trimmed with Trimmomatic v0.33, and paired reads were merged with FLASH v1.2.11 to recover full CDR3 sequences. MiGEC v1.2.1b assigned V, D and J germline segments to the rearranged TCRbeta sequences. Clonotype statistics and Shannon-Wiener diversity indices were calculated with VDJtools v1.0.0. Except for diversity analysis, only each sample's 250 most abundant clonotypes were used in subsequent analyses to reduce sampling bias. TCRdb itself trimmed the public reads at Q25 with fastp, ran MiXCR and retained productive beta chains. CDR3 protein sequences are deduplicated, and each keeps its most common genes and DNA. It is TCRdb's table, rather than the study itself, that gives the V and J calls and clone size. The sample table records about 120,000 distinct CDR3 sequences; roughly 75% of these occur just once. Over 6.5% of the sample is held by the ten biggest clonotypes.

The data are from a study of tumor-infiltrating lymphocytes in primary liver carcinoma (dated by TCRdb to 2015 to 2018). The study in broad terms: Of the five patients (three men and two women, aged 30 to 69 years), four had hepatocellular carcinoma and one had combined HCC and intrahepatic cholangiocarcinoma. A total of about 35 specimens from 5 patients, comprising 25 or so tumor regions, 5 adjacent noncancerous liver tissues and 5 peripheral blood samples, were covered by TCRbeta repertoire sequencing. For each liver tumor, the study sampled five regions along with adjacent normal tissue and blood, and applied TCRbeta repertoire sequencing, expression microarrays and whole-exome sequencing. Each sample produced about 3.5 to 8 million productive TCRbeta reads, and read depth showed no significant difference between tissue types. Repertoires from technical replicates were highly reproducible, with mean shared-clone rates approximately 0.9 and correlation coefficients above 0.98. The tumors of the five patients were staged as T1-T3 N0M0, with maximum diameters ranging from about 4 to 10 cm. Here is what the overall study found, with its caveats: The top 250 clones accounted for a significantly greater share of the repertoire in tumors than in blood (p = 0.039). Only the TCR beta chain was sequenced, which likely underestimates true repertoire diversity because unpaired alpha chains were not captured. Only a few patients were included in the study, and the authors note that the findings should be validated in a larger study. Repertoire overlap was higher between tumor regions (mean roughly 35%) than tumor-adjacent (17%) or tumor-blood (14%) pairs, consistent with antigen-driven expansion. Bulk unsorted samples precluded comparing CD4+ and CD8+ T cell repertoires.

Without any cell sorting, total RNA and DNA were extracted together from roughly 20-30 mg of bulk tissue using the AllPrep DNA/RNA mini kit. About 5 patients with histopathologically diagnosed primary liver carcinoma underwent surgical resection in China between late 2015 and 2016. Patients had chronic HBV infection and were treatment-naive at sampling. Fresh tumor and adjacent tissue pieces were bisected, with one half stored in RNAlater at -80 degrees C and the other half sent for histology. CDR1 and CDR2 (SEHNR, FQNEAQ) derive from the germline V gene (reference sequence). Including cysteine and phenylalanine, the CDR3 has 14 amino acids. Solely the CDR3 DNA is kept, with 42 bases framed from the first base.

The TCR sequence derives from a woman in her sixties with primary liver carcinoma and hepatitis B virus infection. The chain joins TRBV7-9 to TRBJ2-3; no D gene call is confident. The specimen sequenced was tumor-adjacent normal liver tissue. The CDR3 region has the sequence CASSLPGMADTHNF. The DNA sequence reads TGTGCCAGCAGCTTACCTGGGATGGCAGATACGCACAATTTT. Joined to the reference TRBV7-9 and TRBJ2-3 proteins, this CDR3 gives the full variable domain: DTGVSQNPRHKITKRGQNVTFRCDPISEHNRLYWYRQTLGQGPEFLTYFQNEAQLEKSRLLSDRFSAERPKGSFSTLEIQRTEQGDSAMYLCASSLPGMADTHNFGPGTRLTVL.